One and the same sample provided the 3 T cell receptor beta chains below, sequenced in a study of OX40 agonist ivuxolimab in advanced cancers. The table came from immunoSEQ multiplex PCR; TCRdb's copy has only in-frame clones and leaves some out. Among 55,000 to 75,000 clones, approximately 80% were seen once, and the ten largest hold 0.9% to 1.4%. The input for sequencing was CD4+ or CD8+ T cells sorted from blood, taken in a trial of the OX40 agonist ivuxolimab. The receptors originated from an adult with an advanced solid tumor such as melanoma, head and neck, liver or kidney cancer.

V usage is TRBV5-5 and J usage is TRBJ2-7, with TRBD2 as a possible D gene (6 bases). Germline-derived CDR1 and CDR2 are SGHKS and YYEKEE (reference sequence). This CDR3 contains 14 residues. Trimming removed 0 bases from V and 3 bases from J, with 10 bases in between. CDR3 bases: TGTGCCAGCAGCTTGGACGGGGGATACTACGAGCAGTACTTC. Translated, it gives CASSLDGGYYEQYF.

The genes are TRBV27 and TRBJ2-2; D not resolved. The germline V gene encodes CDR1 MNHEY and CDR2 SMNVEV (reference sequence). CDR3 size: 13 residues. The germline V and J ends were trimmed by 6 bases and 5 bases, with 10 bases remaining between them. CDR3 region: CASSLLQTGELFF. DNA for the CDR3: TGTGCCAGCAGCCTACTTCAAACCGGGGAGCTGTTTTTT.

This clone was counted between two and nine times. This sequence joins TRBV7-2 and TRBJ1-4, with D maybe TRBD1 (6 bases). This CDR3 is built from 13 residues. Germline CDR1 is SGHTA and CDR2 is FQGNSA. Trimming pared 4 bases from V and 8 bases from J, leaving 11 bases between. The DNA for the CDR3 is TGTGCCAGCAGCTACAGGGTACGGGAAAAACTGTTTTTT. Residues: CASSYRVREKLFF.